This T cell receptor beta chain was identified during a study of blood T cell repertoires in COVID-19. At the level of the study: Sites in the United States, Italy and Spain provided acute and convalescent COVID-19 samples. The cDNA or gDNA used as material had been derived from T cells, B-cell-depleted T cells, or PBMCs.

Germline loops: CDR1 MNHEY, CDR2 SMNVEV (reference sequence). J gave up 10 bases and V 7 bases, and 10 bases lay outside the gene matches. CDR3 size: 13 residues. Original methodology: Amplification with reference gene primers provided the estimates of nucleated cell counts. Libraries were prepared by immunoSEQ multiplex PCR; TCRdb keeps only in-frame clonotypes and omits some of them. The DNA gave D and trimming, while V, J and clone size come from that table. The table includes about 78,000 clones, about 90% detected once. The material sequenced was peripheral blood. This sequence originates from a woman aged 50 to 60 in a cohort sampled during active COVID-19. The chain is built from TRBV27 and TRBJ2-1; TRBD1 aligns across 7 bases. CDR3 coding DNA: TGTGCCAGCACGGGACAGCCCTATACGGAGCAGTTCTTC. It yields the protein CASTGQPYTEQFF.